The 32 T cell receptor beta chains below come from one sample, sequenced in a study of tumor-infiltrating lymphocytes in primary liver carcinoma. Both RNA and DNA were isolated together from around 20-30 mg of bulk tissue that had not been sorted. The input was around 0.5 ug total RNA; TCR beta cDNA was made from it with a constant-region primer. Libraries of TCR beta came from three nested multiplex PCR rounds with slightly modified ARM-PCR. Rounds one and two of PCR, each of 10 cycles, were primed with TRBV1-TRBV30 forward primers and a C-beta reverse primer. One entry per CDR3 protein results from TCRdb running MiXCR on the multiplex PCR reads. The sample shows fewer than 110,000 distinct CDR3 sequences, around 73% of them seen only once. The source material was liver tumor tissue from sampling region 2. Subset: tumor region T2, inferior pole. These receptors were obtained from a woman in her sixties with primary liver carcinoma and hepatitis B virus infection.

The CDR3 DNA reads TGTGCCAGCAGTCAAACAAGTTCTTGGGCCAACGTCCTGACTTTC. It translates to CASSQTSSWANVLTF. The chain combines TRBV6-5 with TRBJ2-6; unclear D gene. Trimming took 5 bases from V and 5 from J, leaving 13 bases between them. In germline, CDR1 is MNHEY, CDR2 SVGAGI. The CDR3 contains 15 residues.

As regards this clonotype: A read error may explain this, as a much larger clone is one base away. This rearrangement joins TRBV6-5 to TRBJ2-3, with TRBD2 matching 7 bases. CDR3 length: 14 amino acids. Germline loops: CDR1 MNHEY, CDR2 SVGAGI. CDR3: CASGNAGATDTRYF. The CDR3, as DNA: TGTGCCAGCGGTAATGCGGGAGCAACAGATACGCGGTATTTT.

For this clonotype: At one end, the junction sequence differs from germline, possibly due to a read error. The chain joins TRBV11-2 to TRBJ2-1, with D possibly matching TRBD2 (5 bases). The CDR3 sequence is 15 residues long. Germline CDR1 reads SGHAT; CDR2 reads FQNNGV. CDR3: CASSWASRFSNERFF. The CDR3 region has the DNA TGTGCCAGCAGCTGGGCTAGCAGGTTTAGCAATGAGCGGTTCTTC.

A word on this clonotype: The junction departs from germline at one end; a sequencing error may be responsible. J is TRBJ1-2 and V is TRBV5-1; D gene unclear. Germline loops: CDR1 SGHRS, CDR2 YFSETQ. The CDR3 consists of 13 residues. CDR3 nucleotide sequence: TGCACCAGCAGCTCTCGGTGGTCCTATGGCTACACCTTC. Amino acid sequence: CTSSSRWSYGYTF.

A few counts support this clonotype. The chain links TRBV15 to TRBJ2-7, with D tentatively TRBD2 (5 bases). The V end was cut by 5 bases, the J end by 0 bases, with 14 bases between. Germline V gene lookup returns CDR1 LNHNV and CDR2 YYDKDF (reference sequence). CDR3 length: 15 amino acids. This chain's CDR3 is CATSPSPSSSYEQYF. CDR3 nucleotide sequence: TGTGCCACCAGCCCTAGCCCTTCGAGCTCCTACGAGCAGTACTTC. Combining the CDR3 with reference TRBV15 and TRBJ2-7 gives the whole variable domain DAMVIQNPRYQVTQFGKPVTLSCSQTLNHNVMYWYQQKSSQAPKLLFHYYDKDFNNEADTPDNFQSRRPNTSFCFLDIRSPGLGDTAMYLCATSPSPSSSYEQYFGPGTRLTVT.

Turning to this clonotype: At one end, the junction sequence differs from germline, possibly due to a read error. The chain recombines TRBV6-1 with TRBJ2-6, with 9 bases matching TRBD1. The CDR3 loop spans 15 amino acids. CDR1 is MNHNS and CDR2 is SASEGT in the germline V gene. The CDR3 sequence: CANSEQGAGANILTF. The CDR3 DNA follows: TGTGCCAACAGTGAACAGGGGGCTGGGGCCAACATCCTGACTTTC.

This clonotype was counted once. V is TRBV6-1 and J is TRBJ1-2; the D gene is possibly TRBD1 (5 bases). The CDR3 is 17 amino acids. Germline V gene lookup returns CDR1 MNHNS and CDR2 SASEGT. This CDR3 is CVRSEQGTLAVGYGYTF. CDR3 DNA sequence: TGTGTCAGAAGTGAACAAGGGACCCTCGCCGTGGGCTATGGCTACACCTTC.

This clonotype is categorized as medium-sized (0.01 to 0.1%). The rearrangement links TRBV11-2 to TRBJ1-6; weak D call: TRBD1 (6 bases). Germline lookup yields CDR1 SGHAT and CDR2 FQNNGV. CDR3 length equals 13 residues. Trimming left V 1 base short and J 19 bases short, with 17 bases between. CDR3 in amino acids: CASSLALDSPLHF. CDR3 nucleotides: TGTGCCAGCAGCTTAGCCCTGGACAGCCCGTTACACTTT. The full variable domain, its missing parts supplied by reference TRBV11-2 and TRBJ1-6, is EAGVAQSPRYKIIEKRQSVAFWCNPISGHATLYWYQQILGQGPKLLIQFQNNGVVDDSQLPKDRFSAERLKGVDSTLKIQPAKLEDSAVYLCASSLALDSPLHFGNGTRLTVT.

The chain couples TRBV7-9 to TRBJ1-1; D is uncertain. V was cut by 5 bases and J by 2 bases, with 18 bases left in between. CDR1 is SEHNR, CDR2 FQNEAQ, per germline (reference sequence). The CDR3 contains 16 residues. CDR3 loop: CASSHADLRANTEAFF. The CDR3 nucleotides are TGTGCCAGCAGCCACGCGGACCTCCGAGCTAACACTGAAGCTTTCTTT.

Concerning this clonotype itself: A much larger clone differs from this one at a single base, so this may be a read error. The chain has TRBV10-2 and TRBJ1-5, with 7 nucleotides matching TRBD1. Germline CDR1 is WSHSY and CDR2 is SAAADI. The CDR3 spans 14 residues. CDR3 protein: CAGSGTVSNQPQHF. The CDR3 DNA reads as TGCGCCGGCAGTGGGACAGTTAGCAATCAGCCCCAGCATTTT.

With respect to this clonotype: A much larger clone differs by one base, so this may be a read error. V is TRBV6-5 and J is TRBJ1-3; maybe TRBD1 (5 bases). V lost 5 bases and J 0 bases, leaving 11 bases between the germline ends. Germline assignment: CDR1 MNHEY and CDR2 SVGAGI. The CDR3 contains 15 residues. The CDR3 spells CASSLGRSSGNTIYF. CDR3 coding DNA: TGTGCCAGCAGTCTGGGGCGCAGCTCTGGAAACACCATATATTTT.

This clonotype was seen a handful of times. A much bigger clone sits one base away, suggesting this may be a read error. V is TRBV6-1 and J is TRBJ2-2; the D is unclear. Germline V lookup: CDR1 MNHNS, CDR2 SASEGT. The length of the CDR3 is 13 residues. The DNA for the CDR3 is TGTGACAGCAGTGCCTCGAACACCGGGGAGCTGTTTTTT. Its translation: CDSSASNTGELFF.

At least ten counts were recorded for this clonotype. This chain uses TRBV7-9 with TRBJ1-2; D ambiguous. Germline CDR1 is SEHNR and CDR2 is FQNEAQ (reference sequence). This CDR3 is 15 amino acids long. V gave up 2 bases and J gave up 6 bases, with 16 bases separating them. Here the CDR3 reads CASSLMSAASHGYTF. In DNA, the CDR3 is TGTGCCAGCAGCTTAATGTCGGCAGCTAGCCATGGCTACACCTTC.

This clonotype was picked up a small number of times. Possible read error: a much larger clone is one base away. CDR3 residues: CASSLGTGSAGELSF. The DNA for the CDR3 is TGTGCCAGCAGTTTAGGGACAGGGTCCGCCGGGGAGCTGTCTTTT. The chain combines TRBV12-3 or TRBV12-4 with TRBJ2-2, with 8 bases matching TRBD1. The CDR3 length is 15 residues.

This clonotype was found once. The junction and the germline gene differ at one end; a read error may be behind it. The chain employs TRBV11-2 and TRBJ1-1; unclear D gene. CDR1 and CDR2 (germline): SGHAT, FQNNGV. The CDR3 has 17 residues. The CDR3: CANSLDKIQVALGETSF. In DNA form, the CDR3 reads TGTGCCAACAGCTTAGATAAAATTCAAGTAGCGTTGGGTGAAACTTCCTTT.

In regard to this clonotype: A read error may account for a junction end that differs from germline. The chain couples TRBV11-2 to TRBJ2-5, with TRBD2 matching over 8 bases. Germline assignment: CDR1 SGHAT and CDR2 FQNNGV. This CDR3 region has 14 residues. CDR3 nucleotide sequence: TGTGCCAACAGCCGGGGGGGGGGCCCAGAGACCCAGTACTTC. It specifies CANSRGGGPETQYF.

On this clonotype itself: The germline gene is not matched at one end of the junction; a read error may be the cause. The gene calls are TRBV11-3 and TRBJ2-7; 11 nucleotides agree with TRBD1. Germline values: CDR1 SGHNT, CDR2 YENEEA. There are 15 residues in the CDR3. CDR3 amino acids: CASSLWTGGSLEHHF. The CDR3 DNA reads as TGTGCCAGCAGCTTATGGACAGGGGGCTCCCTCGAGCATCACTTC.

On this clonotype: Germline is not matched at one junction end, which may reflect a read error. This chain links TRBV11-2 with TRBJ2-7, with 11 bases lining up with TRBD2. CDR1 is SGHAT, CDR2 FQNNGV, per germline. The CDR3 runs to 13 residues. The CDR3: CTSSLTSGSDLYF. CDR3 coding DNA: TGTACCAGCAGCTTAACTAGCGGGAGCGACCTGTACTTC.

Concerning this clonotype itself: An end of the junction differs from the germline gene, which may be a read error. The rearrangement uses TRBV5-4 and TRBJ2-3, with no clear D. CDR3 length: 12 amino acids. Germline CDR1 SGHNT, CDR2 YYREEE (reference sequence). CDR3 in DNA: TGTACCAGCAGCATCCGAGTGGATACGCAGTATTTT. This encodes CTSSIRVDTQYF.

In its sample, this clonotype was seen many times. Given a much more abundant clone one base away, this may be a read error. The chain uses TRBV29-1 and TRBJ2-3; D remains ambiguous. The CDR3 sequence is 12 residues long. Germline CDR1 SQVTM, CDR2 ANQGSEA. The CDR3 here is CGVGRSTDTQYF. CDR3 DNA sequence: TGCGGCGTTGGAAGGAGCACAGATACGCAGTATTTT.

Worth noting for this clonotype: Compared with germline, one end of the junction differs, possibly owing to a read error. Here the CDR3 DNA reads TGTGCCATCAGTCCGCGATGGGGGACGTCCTACAATGAGCTGTTCTTC. It specifies CAISPRWGTSYNELFF. The chain links TRBV6-5 to TRBJ2-1; D tentatively fits TRBD1 or TRBD2 (5 bases each). This CDR3 is built from 16 residues. Germline CDR1 is MNHEY and CDR2 is SVGAGI.

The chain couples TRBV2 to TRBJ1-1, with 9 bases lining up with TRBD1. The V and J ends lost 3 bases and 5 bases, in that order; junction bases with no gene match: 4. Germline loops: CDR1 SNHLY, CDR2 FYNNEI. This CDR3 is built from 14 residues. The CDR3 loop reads CASSENRGRTEAFF. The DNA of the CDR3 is TGTGCCAGCAGTGAGAACAGGGGGCGAACTGAAGCTTTCTTT.

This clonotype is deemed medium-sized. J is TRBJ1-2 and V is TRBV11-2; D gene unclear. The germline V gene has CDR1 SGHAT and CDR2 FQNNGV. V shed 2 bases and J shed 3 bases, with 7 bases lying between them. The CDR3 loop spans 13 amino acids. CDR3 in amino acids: CASSLSEHYGYTF. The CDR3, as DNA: TGTGCCAGCAGCTTATCGGAGCACTATGGCTACACCTTC.

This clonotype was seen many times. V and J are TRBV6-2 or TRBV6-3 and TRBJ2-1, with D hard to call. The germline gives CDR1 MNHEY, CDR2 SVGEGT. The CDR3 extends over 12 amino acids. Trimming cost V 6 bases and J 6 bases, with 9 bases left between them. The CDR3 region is CASSYRFNEQFF. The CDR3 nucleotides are TGTGCCAGCAGCTACAGATTCAATGAGCAGTTCTTC.

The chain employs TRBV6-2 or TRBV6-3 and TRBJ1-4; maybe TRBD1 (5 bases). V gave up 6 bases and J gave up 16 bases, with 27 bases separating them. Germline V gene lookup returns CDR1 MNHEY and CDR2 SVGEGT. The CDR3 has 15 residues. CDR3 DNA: TGTGCCAGCAGCAAAACCGGACAAGAGGCCCGTGAGGAGTTTTTT. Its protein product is CASSKTGQEAREEFF.

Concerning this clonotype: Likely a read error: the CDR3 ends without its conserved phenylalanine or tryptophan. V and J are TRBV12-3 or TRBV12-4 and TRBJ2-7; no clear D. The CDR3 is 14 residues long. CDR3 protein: CPSTSDTGSYEQYS. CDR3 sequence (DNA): TGTCCCAGCACCAGCGACACCGGCTCCTACGAGCAGTACTCC.

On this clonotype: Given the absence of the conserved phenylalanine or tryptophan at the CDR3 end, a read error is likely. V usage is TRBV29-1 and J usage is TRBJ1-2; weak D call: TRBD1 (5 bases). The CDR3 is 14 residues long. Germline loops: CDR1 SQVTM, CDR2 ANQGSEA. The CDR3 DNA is TGCAGCGTTGTTCGGGACGGAGCTAACTCTGGCTACACCTCC. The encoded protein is CSVVRDGANSGYTS.

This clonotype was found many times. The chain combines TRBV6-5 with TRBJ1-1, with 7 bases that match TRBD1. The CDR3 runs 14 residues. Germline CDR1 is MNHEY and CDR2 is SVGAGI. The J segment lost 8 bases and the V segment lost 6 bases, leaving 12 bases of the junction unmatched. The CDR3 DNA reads TGTGCCAGCAGCCAGGGGGGTGCTTGGGGGGAAGCTTTCTTT. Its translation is CASSQGGAWGEAFF.

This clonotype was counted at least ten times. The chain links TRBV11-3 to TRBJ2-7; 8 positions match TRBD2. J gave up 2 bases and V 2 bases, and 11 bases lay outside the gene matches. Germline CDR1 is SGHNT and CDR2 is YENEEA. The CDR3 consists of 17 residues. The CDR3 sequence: CASSLRVPGLEAYEQYF. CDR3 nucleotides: TGTGCCAGCAGCTTACGGGTACCGGGACTAGAAGCCTACGAGCAGTACTTC.

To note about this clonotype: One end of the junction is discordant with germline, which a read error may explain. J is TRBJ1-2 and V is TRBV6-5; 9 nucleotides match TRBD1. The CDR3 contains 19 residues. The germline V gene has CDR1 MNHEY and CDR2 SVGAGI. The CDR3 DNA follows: TGTGCAAGCAGTGCAAAATCCCCGGGACAGGGTGATCGCTTGGAGGGCTACACCTTC. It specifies CASSAKSPGQGDRLEGYTF.

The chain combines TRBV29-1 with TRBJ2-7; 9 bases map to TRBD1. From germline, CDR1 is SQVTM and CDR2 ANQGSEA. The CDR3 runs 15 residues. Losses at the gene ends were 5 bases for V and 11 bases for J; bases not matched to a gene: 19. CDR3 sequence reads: CSVTRTGVSLRMEYF. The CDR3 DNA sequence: TGCAGCGTTACGAGGACAGGGGTTTCCCTAAGAATGGAGTACTTC.

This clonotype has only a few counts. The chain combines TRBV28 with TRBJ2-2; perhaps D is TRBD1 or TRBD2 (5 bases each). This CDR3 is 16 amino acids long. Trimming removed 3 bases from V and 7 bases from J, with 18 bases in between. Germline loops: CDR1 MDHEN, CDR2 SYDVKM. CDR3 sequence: CASSFAGTLQYGELFF. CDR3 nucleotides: TGTGCCAGCAGTTTCGCCGGGACCCTCCAATACGGGGAGCTGTTTTTT.